The 28 T cell receptor beta chains listed next were all sequenced from one sample in a study of PD-1 blockade in classical Hodgkin lymphoma. This table comes from immunoSEQ multiplex PCR, and its TCRdb copy is limited to in-frame clones, with some not included. The data show fewer than 65,000 clones, around 90% seen once. Relapses following autologous stem cell transplantation were seen in all patients, with brentuximab vedotin exposure varying. Material: peripheral blood mononuclear cells (PBMCs), obtained at baseline. The source of these receptors is a human donor with classical Hodgkin lymphoma.

This clone was counted a few times. This chain connects TRBV27 to TRBJ1-2; D uncertain. Germline CDR1 MNHEY, CDR2 SMNVEV (reference sequence). The CDR3 is 12 residues long. V was shortened by 8 bases and J by 8 bases, with 15 bases between the two germline ends. The CDR3 reads CASRSVVSGYTF. CDR3 sequence (DNA): TGTGCCAGCCGGTCTGTAGTCTCCGGCTACACCTTC.

The chain couples TRBV2 to TRBJ2-7, with TRBD1 matching 9 bases. This CDR3 is 15 amino acids long. The V and J ends lost 8 bases and 4 bases, in that order; junction bases with no gene match: 12. The germline V gene has CDR1 SNHLY and CDR2 FYNNEI. The DNA for the CDR3 is TGTGCCAGCTCTAAGGACAGGGGCACTACATACGAGCAGTACTTC. Translating it yields CASSKDRGTTYEQYF. Supplemented by reference TRBV2 and TRBJ2-7, the full variable domain reads EPEVTQTPSHQVTQMGQEVILRCVPISNHLYFYWYRQILGQKVEFLVSFYNNEISEKSEIFDDQFSVERPDGSNFTLKIRSTKLEDSAMYFCASSKDRGTTYEQYFGPGTRLTVT.

The chain combines TRBV7-2 with TRBJ2-7; TRBD1 is a possible D gene (6 bases). With 1 base removed from V and 6 bases from J, the gap between germline ends came to 13 bases. The length of the CDR3 is 14 residues. Looked up from germline, CDR1 is SGHTA and CDR2 is FQGNSA. For the CDR3, the DNA is TGTGCCAGCAGCTTAGTTCCAGGGGTAGGCGAGCAGTACTTC. It specifies CASSLVPGVGEQYF.

J is TRBJ2-6 and V is TRBV7-8; D is ambiguous. With 5 bases removed from V and 0 bases from J, the gap between germline ends came to 14 bases. Germline V gene lookup returns CDR1 SGHVS and CDR2 FQNEAQ. The CDR3 is 17 residues long. CDR3 DNA: TGTGCCAGCAGCCCACCGGTCGGATACTCTGGGGCCAACGTCCTGACTTTC. It encodes CASSPPVGYSGANVLTF.

The gene calls are TRBV6-5 and TRBJ2-1, with 12 bases matching TRBD2. The CDR3 length is 15 residues. Germline V gene lookup returns CDR1 MNHEY and CDR2 SVGAGI. The ends lost 3 bases at V and 4 bases at J; junction bases unmatched: 1. The CDR3 nucleotides are TGTGCCAGCAGTTATGGACTAGCGGGGTACAATGAGCAGTTCTTC. It translates to CASSYGLAGYNEQFF.

V is TRBV2 and J is TRBJ2-7; D is unresolved. Trimming left V 3 bases short and J 0 bases short, with 6 bases between. Germline V gives CDR1 SNHLY, CDR2 FYNNEI. This CDR3 is 13 amino acids long. CDR3 in DNA: TGTGCCAGCAGTGACGATCTCTCCTACGAGCAGTACTTC. It codes for CASSDDLSYEQYF.

The chain combines TRBV10-3 with TRBJ2-1; 8 bases align to TRBD2. CDR3 length: 14 residues. Germline V gene lookup returns CDR1 ENHRY and CDR2 SYGVKD. With 2 bases clipped from V and 13 bases from J, the junction kept 10 bases outside the gene matches. The CDR3 region is CAISEPRAGGTQFF. The CDR3 DNA follows: TGTGCCATCAGTGAGCCGCGGGCGGGGGGCACCCAGTTCTTC.

The rearrangement links TRBV29-1 to TRBJ2-1; 10 nucleotides align to TRBD1. Germline V CDR1 and CDR2: SQVTM, ANQGSEA. The CDR3 has 23 residues. The V segment lost 6 bases and the J segment 2 bases; nucleotides outside the gene matches: 31. The CDR3: CSVGSPGTGVNSGPRSPYNEQFF. CDR3 bases: TGCAGCGTGGGATCTCCCGGGACAGGGGTAAATTCAGGGCCGAGGAGTCCCTACAATGAGCAGTTCTTC.

As regards this clone: The junction and the germline gene differ at one end; a read error may be behind it. The chain links TRBV5-5 to TRBJ1-4; a weak D match, TRBD1 (6 bases). This CDR3 has 14 amino acids. CDR1 and CDR2 (germline): SGHKS, YYEKEE (reference sequence). CDR3 nucleotides: TGTGCCAGCAGCCGGACAGTGTTTAATGAAAAGCTGTTTTTT. This encodes CASSRTVFNEKLFF. Drawing the rest from reference TRBV5-5 and TRBJ1-4, the complete variable domain is DAGVTQSPTHLIKTRGQQVTLRCSPISGHKSVSWYQQVLGQGPQFIFQYYEKEERGRGNFPDRFSARQFPNYSSELNVNALLLGDSALYLCASSRTVFNEKLFFGSGTQLSVL.

The chain is built from TRBV11-2 and TRBJ1-3; TRBD1 matches 8 bases. Germline V lookup: CDR1 SGHAT, CDR2 FQNNGV. The trim removed 5 bases at V and 2 bases at J, leaving 5 bases unmatched. CDR3 length equals 15 residues. The CDR3 nucleotides read TGTGCCAGCAGCCCGGCAGGGGGCGCTGGAAACACCATATATTTT. Translated, it gives CASSPAGGAGNTIYF.

V gene TRBV7-8 combines with J gene TRBJ2-1; D may correspond to TRBD1 or TRBD2 (5 bases each). Trimming pared 5 bases from V and 2 bases from J, leaving 16 bases between. The germline CDR1 and CDR2 sequences are SGHVS and FQNEAQ. The CDR3 length is 16 residues. CDR3 DNA sequence: TGTGCCAGCAGCCCACGGGACGTGGGTACCTACAATGAGCAGTTCTTC. Amino acids: CASSPRDVGTYNEQFF.

The chain is built from TRBV27 and TRBJ2-1; no definite D call. Germline V gives CDR1 MNHEY, CDR2 SMNVEV (reference sequence). V lost 5 bases, J lost 3 bases, and 8 bases lay in between. This CDR3 contains 13 residues. CDR3 bases: TGTGCCAGCAGTCCAGACAACTACAATGAGCAGTTCTTC. It yields the protein CASSPDNYNEQFF.

This chain joins TRBV29-1 and TRBJ2-7; D gene uncertain. This CDR3 is built from 11 residues. Trimming took off 7 bases at V and 4 bases at J, with 11 bases between the two ends. The V gene's germline CDR1 is SQVTM and CDR2 ANQGSEA. Written as DNA, the CDR3 is TGCAGCGCCCTGACGGGTTACGAGCAGTACTTC. This gives the protein CSALTGYEQYF.

The V call is TRBV19, the J call TRBJ2-1; D assignment may be TRBD1 or TRBD2 (5 bases each). The CDR3 covers 16 residues. Trimming removed 8 bases at V and 4 bases at J, with 21 bases between. Germline assignment: CDR1 LNHDA and CDR2 SQIVND (reference sequence). The CDR3 spells CASVNDPGTRYNEQFF. The CDR3 coding sequence is TGTGCCAGTGTAAACGACCCCGGGACCAGATACAATGAGCAGTTCTTC.

The chain is built from TRBV5-8 and TRBJ2-5; 8 bases align to TRBD1. The junction had 9 bases not matched to a gene; V was cut back by 1 base and J by 1 base. Germline lookup yields CDR1 SGHTS and CDR2 YDEGEE. The CDR3 is made up of 17 amino acids. CDR3 protein: CASSLRDRGFIQETQYF. Written as DNA, the CDR3 is TGTGCCAGCAGCTTGAGAGACAGGGGCTTTATCCAAGAGACCCAGTACTTC.

The V gene is TRBV19, the J gene TRBJ2-2; D uncertain. Germline V gene sequence: CDR1 LNHDA, CDR2 SQIVND (reference sequence). The CDR3 runs 13 residues. V gave up 2 bases and J gave up 6 bases, with 7 bases separating them. The CDR3 spells CASSIRKAGELFF. The DNA for the CDR3 is TGTGCCAGTAGTATAAGGAAGGCCGGGGAGCTGTTTTTT.

The chain carries TRBV28 and TRBJ2-7; 8 nucleotides align to TRBD1. CDR1 MDHEN and CDR2 SYDVKM come from the germline V gene. This CDR3 region has 15 residues. With V trimmed by 6 bases and J by 6 bases, 13 bases remained unmatched. The CDR3 loop is CASSPRGPLTSEQYF. The CDR3 DNA follows: TGTGCCAGCAGCCCCAGGGGGCCCTTGACCTCCGAGCAGTACTTC. The variable domain in full, completed from reference TRBV28 and TRBJ2-7, reads DVKVTQSSRYLVKRTGEKVFLECVQDMDHENMFWYRQDPGLGLRLIYFSYDVKMKEKGDIPEGYSVSREKKERFSLILESASTNQTSMYLCASSPRGPLTSEQYFGPGTRLTVT.

The CDR3, as DNA: TGTGCCAGCAGCACCGGGGGCCAAGAGACCCAGTACTTC. Its translation is CASSTGGQETQYF. The chain links TRBV5-4 to TRBJ2-5; weak D call: TRBD2 (6 bases). The CDR3 totals 13 residues. Trimming left V 4 bases short and J 1 base short, with 8 bases between. Per germline, CDR1 SGHNT and CDR2 YYREEE (reference sequence).

The chain couples TRBV5-1 to TRBJ2-7; 8 bases are shared with TRBD1. Germline CDR1 reads SGHRS; CDR2 reads YFSETQ. This CDR3 is 16 amino acids long. The J segment lost 2 bases and the V segment lost 4 bases, leaving 11 bases of the junction unmatched. This chain's CDR3 is CASSHPRTGYTYEQYF. DNA of the CDR3: TGCGCCAGCAGCCACCCCCGGACAGGGTACACCTACGAGCAGTACTTC.

The chain couples TRBV19 to TRBJ1-2, with D uncertain. The V and J ends lost 2 bases and 4 bases respectively, with 11 bases between them. Germline lookup yields CDR1 LNHDA and CDR2 SQIVND (reference sequence). The CDR3 length is 14 residues. CDR3 nucleotide sequence: TGTGCCAGTAGTATACCCCCTGGGTTCTATGGCTACACCTTC. Protein: CASSIPPGFYGYTF.

Notes on this clone: The junction differs from germline at one of its ends, possibly a read error. This chain joins TRBV5-8 and TRBJ1-2; D is perhaps TRBD1 (5 bases). The germline CDR1 and CDR2 sequences are SGHTS and YDEGEE. This CDR3 comprises 13 residues. The CDR3 bases are TGTGCCAGCAGCCCGGGACCTAACTATGGCAACACCTTC. It specifies CASSPGPNYGNTF. Drawing the rest from reference TRBV5-8 and TRBJ1-2, the complete variable domain is EAGVTQSPTHLIKTRGQQATLRCSPISGHTSVYWYQQALGLGLQFLLWYDEGEERNRGNFPPRFSGRQFPNYSSELNVNALELEDSALYLCASSPGPNYGNTFGSGTRLTVV.

This clone appeared once. The chain is built from TRBV7-9 and TRBJ1-4, with D unclear. Germline-derived CDR1 and CDR2 are SEHNR and FQNEAQ (reference sequence). This CDR3 is 14 amino acids long. V was shortened by 2 bases and J by 8 bases, with 12 bases between the two germline ends. CDR3 DNA: TGTGCCAGCAGCTTAATGGCCGGTGAAGAAAAACTGTTTTTT. This codes for CASSLMAGEEKLFF.

The chain employs TRBV9 and TRBJ1-1; 7 bases align to TRBD1. This CDR3 has 11 residues. Trimming at V came to 10 bases and at J to 4 bases, leaving 4 bases not matched to a gene. Germline-derived CDR1 and CDR2 are SGDLS and YYNGEE. The CDR3, as DNA: TGTGCCTCGTCAGGGGGCACTGAAGCTTTCTTT. It specifies CASSGGTEAFF.

The genes are TRBV9 and TRBJ2-2, with D unclear. Per the germline V gene, CDR1 is SGDLS and CDR2 is YYNGEE. This CDR3 spans 16 amino acids. The V and J ends lost 3 bases and 3 bases respectively, with 15 bases between them. The CDR3 DNA is TGTGCCAGCAGCGGCCTAGGAGAACTATACACCGGGGAGCTGTTTTTT. This encodes CASSGLGELYTGELFF. Using reference TRBV9 and TRBJ2-2 for the parts outside the CDR3, the full variable domain is DSGVTQTPKHLITATGQRVTLRCSPRSGDLSVYWYQQSLDQGLQFLIQYYNGEERAKGNILERFSAQQFPDLHSELNLSSLELGDSALYFCASSGLGELYTGELFFGEGSRLTVL.

A few counts support this clone. The chain recombines TRBV11-2 with TRBJ1-5; D unclear. The V gene's germline CDR1 is SGHAT and CDR2 FQNNGV. This CDR3 is built from 13 residues. The V end was cut by 0 bases, the J end by 0 bases, with 0 bases between. Here the CDR3 DNA reads TGTGCCAGCAGCTTAGATAGCAATCAGCCCCAGCATTTT. It codes for CASSLDSNQPQHF. Combining the CDR3 with reference TRBV11-2 and TRBJ1-5 gives the whole variable domain EAGVAQSPRYKIIEKRQSVAFWCNPISGHATLYWYQQILGQGPKLLIQFQNNGVVDDSQLPKDRFSAERLKGVDSTLKIQPAKLEDSAVYLCASSLDSNQPQHFGDGTRLSIL.

V and J are TRBV7-6 and TRBJ2-5; TRBD1 aligns across 7 bases. The V and J ends lost 5 bases and 5 bases, in that order; junction bases with no gene match: 11. This CDR3 has 15 residues. Germline CDR1 reads SGHVS; CDR2 reads FNYEAQ. CDR3 in amino acids: CASSMPMGQSETQYF. In nucleotides, the CDR3 is TGTGCCAGCAGCATGCCGATGGGACAGTCTGAGACCCAGTACTTC.

The rearrangement joins TRBV14 to TRBJ2-5, with 9 bases that match TRBD2. The length of the CDR3 is 16 residues. With V trimmed by 5 bases and J by 1 base, 8 bases remained unmatched. Germline-derived CDR1 and CDR2 are SGHDN and FVKESK. The chain's CDR3 is CASSSVGLAVQETQYF. The CDR3 DNA reads as TGTGCCAGCAGCTCGGTGGGACTAGCCGTCCAAGAGACCCAGTACTTC.

The chain combines TRBV6-1 with TRBJ2-7; D remains ambiguous. The CDR3 consists of 15 residues. Germline assignment: CDR1 MNHNS and CDR2 SASEGT. The germline V and J ends were trimmed by 2 bases and 2 bases, with 13 bases remaining between them. The chain's CDR3 is CASSEREYGTYEQYF. In DNA form, the CDR3 reads TGTGCCAGCAGTGAACGTGAATATGGCACCTACGAGCAGTACTTC.